This T cell receptor beta chain was identified in a study of response to subunit inactivated influenza vaccine. TCRdb re-called the RT-PCR reads with MiXCR, one entry per CDR3 protein. The sample carries about 180,000 distinct CDR3 sequences, nearly 9.5% recorded once. CDR3 length: 15 amino acids. Trimming stripped 0 bases from V and 1 base from J, with 10 bases between. CDR1 and CDR2 from the germline V gene are SGHRS and YFSETQ. This clonotype was seen repeatedly, ten times or more. The origin of this receptor is a middle-aged man who received an inactivated influenza vaccine. The sequenced sample was non-naive T cells sorted from PBMCs, obtained on the day of vaccination. This rearrangement joins TRBV5-1 to TRBJ2-5; possibly TRBD1 or TRBD2 for D (5 bases each). The CDR3 DNA reads TGCGCCAGCAGCTTGGTTCCAGGGACCCAAGAGACCCAGTACTTC. It specifies CASSLVPGTQETQYF.